This T cell receptor (beta chain) was recovered during a study of shared clonotypes between healthy human individuals. The study's findings and limits: Generally, estimated richness proved larger in naive subsets than it did in memory subsets. Approximately 5% of naive CD4 clonotypes were shared across four donors.

Assay: immunoSEQ multiplex PCR; the TCRdb copy retains only in-frame clones and omits some. This sample has about 2.3 million clones, with 85% to 95% found just once. This clone was counted only a few times. Its antigen is as yet unknown. The source material was naive CD4+ T cells from PBMCs. Documented subset: CD45RA+ positively selected. The sequence was collected from a man aged 18 to 30 in good health. Some clones in this sample may be carry-over from other donors' samples.

CDR3 sequence (DNA): TGTGCCAGCAGCTCTCGACAGGGTCGGACTGAAGCTTTCTTT. As protein: CASSSRQGRTEAFF. This chain joins TRBV11-3 and TRBJ1-1; TRBD1 agrees at 7 bases. Germline trimming cut 4 bases from V and 5 bases from J; bases unmatched to any gene: 7. Germline values: CDR1 SGHNT, CDR2 YENEEA. The CDR3 has 14 residues.